One and the same sample provided the 5 T cell receptor beta chains below, sequenced in a study of TIL therapy for anti-PD-1-resistant metastatic lung cancer. The immunoSEQ assay was v3. Clones were read by immunoSEQ multiplex PCR, and TCRdb kept only the in-frame ones, dropping some. Found here are 36,000 or so clones, less than 85% of them singletons; the top ten hold 4.5% to 6%. This sample's time point: pre-treatment sample, taken before nivolumab and TIL therapy. The source material was blood, sampled at baseline. These receptors all come from a person between 25 and 80 years old with non-small cell lung cancer.

The rearrangement joins TRBV5-1 to TRBJ1-1; the match to TRBD1 covers 7 bases. J was trimmed by 4 bases and V by 4 bases; bases with no gene match: 7. CDR1 and CDR2 (germline): SGHRS, YFSETQ. The length of the CDR3 is 14 residues. The CDR3 loop reads CASSHGTGVTEAFF. The CDR3 DNA follows: TGCGCCAGCAGCCATGGAACAGGGGTCACTGAAGCTTTCTTT.

The chain links TRBV25-1 to TRBJ1-2; no clear D. The ends were cut back, 6 bases at V and 3 bases at J, with 11 bases in the middle. The germline CDR1 and CDR2 sequences are MGHDK and SYGVNS. This CDR3 is 13 amino acids long. The DNA of the CDR3 is TGTGCCAGCAGCCCGAGGACGGACTATGGCTACACCTTC. This codes for CASSPRTDYGYTF.

This sequence joins TRBV28 and TRBJ2-2; D gene ambiguous. V was clipped by 6 bases and J by 2 bases, with 7 bases between them. The CDR3 is 13 amino acids. Germline CDR1 and CDR2: MDHEN and SYDVKM. The CDR3 loop is CASRLFNTGELFF. The CDR3 nucleotides are TGTGCCAGCAGACTCTTTAACACCGGGGAGCTGTTTTTT.

V usage is TRBV7-3 and J usage is TRBJ2-1; D is uncertain. V lost 2 bases to trimming and J lost 5 bases, with 16 bases between them. The CDR3 is made up of 16 amino acids. Germline V CDR1 and CDR2: SGHTA, FQGTGA. This CDR3 is CASSLGGNWENNEQFF. CDR3 coding DNA: TGTGCCAGCAGCTTAGGTGGCAACTGGGAAAACAATGAGCAGTTCTTC.

This sequence joins TRBV4-2 and TRBJ2-2; D gene unclear. V gave up 4 bases and J gave up 4 bases, with 4 bases separating them. Germline CDR1 LGHNA, CDR2 YNFKEQ. This CDR3 is 12 amino acids long. CDR3 DNA: TGTGCCAGCAGCCGAACCACCGGGGAGCTGTTTTTT. Translation: CASSRTTGELFF.